This TCR beta chain was sequenced in a study of T cells expressing NK-cell markers. Study-level background: Eight donors were sequenced, of whom seven were HCMV-seropositive, while the remaining one was HCMV-seronegative.

Overall study findings and caveats: CD8+ T cells in six or seven donors included dominant NKG2C+ clonotypes at roughly 1.0-8%. Whether expanded NKG2C-expressing T cell clones recognize HCMV is unknown.

The CDR3 runs 13 residues. Germline values: CDR1 MGHDK, CDR2 SYGVNS. From its re-call of the 5' RACE reads, TCRdb lists each CDR3 protein once, without DNA. This table lists 200,000 to 300,000 distinct CDR3 sequences. On this clonotype: No antigen is known for it.

The sequencing input was blood T cells: a sorted CD56 or NKG2C T cell subset, CD4+ or CD8+ T cells, or bulk PBMC T cells (not recorded which). The chain joins TRBV25-1 to TRBJ2-3; the D gene TCRdb calls, TRBD2, cannot be checked with no DNA. The source of this sequence is a man aged 18 to 35 in good health. The CDR3 here is CASATSGSLSQYF.